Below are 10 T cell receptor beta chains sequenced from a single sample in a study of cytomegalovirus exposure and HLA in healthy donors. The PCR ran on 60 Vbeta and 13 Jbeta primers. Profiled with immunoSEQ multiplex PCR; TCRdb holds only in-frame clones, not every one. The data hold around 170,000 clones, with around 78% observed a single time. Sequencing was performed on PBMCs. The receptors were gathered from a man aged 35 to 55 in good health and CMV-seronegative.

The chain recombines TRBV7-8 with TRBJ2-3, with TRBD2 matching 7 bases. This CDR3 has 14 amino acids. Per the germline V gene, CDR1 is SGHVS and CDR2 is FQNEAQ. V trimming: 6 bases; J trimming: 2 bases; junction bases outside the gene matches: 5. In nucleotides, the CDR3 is TGTGCCAGCAGTTTTGGGGGGGTCACAGATACGCAGTATTTT. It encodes CASSFGGVTDTQYF.

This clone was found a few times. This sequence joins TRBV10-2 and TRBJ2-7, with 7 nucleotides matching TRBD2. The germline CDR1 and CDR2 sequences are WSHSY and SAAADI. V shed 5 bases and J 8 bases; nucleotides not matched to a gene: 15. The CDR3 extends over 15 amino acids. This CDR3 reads CASSLAETSTFKQYV. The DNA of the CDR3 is TGCGCCAGCAGTCTAGCGGAGACCTCTACTTTTAAGCAGTACGTC.

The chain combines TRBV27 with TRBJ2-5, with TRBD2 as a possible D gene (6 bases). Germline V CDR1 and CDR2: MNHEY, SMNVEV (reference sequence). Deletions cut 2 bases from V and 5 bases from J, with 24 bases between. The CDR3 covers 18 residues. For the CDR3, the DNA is TGTGCCAGCAGTTTAAAAAAAGGGTTCGGGGGTTCGATTGAGACCCAGTACTTC. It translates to CASSLKKGFGGSIETQYF.

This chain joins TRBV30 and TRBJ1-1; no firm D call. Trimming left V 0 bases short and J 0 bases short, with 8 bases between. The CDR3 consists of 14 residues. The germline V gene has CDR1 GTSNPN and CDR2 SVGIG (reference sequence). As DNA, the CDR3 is TGTGCCTGGAGTGTACTGGAGTTGAACACTGAAGCTTTCTTT. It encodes CAWSVLELNTEAFF.

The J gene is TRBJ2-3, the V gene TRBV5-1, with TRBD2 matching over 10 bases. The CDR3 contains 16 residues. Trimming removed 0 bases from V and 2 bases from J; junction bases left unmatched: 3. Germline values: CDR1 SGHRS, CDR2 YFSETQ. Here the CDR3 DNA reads TGCGCCAGCAGCTTGGGTACTAGCGGGATCACAGATACGCAGTATTTT. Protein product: CASSLGTSGITDTQYF.

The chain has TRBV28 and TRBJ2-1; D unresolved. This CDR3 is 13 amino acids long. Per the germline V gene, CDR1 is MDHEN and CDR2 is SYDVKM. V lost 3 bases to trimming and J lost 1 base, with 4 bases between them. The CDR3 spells CASSFRSYNEQFF. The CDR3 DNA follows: TGTGCCAGCAGTTTCAGGTCCTACAATGAGCAGTTCTTC. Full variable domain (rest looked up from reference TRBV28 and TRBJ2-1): DVKVTQSSRYLVKRTGEKVFLECVQDMDHENMFWYRQDPGLGLRLIYFSYDVKMKEKGDIPEGYSVSREKKERFSLILESASTNQTSMYLCASSFRSYNEQFFGPGTRLTVL.

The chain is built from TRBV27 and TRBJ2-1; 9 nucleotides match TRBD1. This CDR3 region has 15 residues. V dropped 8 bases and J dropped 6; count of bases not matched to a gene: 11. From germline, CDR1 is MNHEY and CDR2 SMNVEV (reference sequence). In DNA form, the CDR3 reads TGTGCCAGCTGGGGCTCCGGGACAGGGTCCAATGAGCAGTTCTTC. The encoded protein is CASWGSGTGSNEQFF.

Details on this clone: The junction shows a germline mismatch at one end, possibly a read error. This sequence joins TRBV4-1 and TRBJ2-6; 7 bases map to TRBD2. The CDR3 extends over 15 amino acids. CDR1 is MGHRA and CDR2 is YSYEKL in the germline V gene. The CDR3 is CASRPVGGGANGLTF. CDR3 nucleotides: TGCGCCAGCAGACCAGTCGGGGGAGGGGCCAACGGCCTGACTTTC.

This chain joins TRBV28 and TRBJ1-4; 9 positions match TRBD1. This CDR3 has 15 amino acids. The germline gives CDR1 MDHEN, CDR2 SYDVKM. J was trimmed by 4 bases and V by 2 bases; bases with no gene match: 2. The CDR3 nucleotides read TGTGCCAGCAGTTTAATGGGACAGGGTAATGAAAAACTGTTTTTT. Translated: CASSLMGQGNEKLFF.

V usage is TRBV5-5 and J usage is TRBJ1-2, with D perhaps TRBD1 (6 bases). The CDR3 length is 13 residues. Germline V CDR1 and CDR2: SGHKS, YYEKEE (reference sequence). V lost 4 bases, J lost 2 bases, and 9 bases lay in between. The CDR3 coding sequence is TGTGCCAGCAGCCTCGGACAGAACTATGGCTACACCTTC. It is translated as CASSLGQNYGYTF.